Each of the 20 T cell receptor beta chains below was sequenced from the same sample in a study of cytomegalovirus exposure and HLA in healthy donors. It was with 60 Vbeta and 13 Jbeta primers that the PCR ran. Clones were read by immunoSEQ multiplex PCR, and TCRdb kept only the in-frame ones, dropping some. The repertoire consists of under 200,000 clones, with around 81% occurring once and the leading ten covering under 2%. Sequenced material: PBMCs. These receptors came from a man younger than 40 in good health and CMV-seronegative.

This clone was recorded only once. The chain employs TRBV9 and TRBJ1-2; D is possibly TRBD1 (6 bases). V was shortened by 5 bases and J by 6 bases, with 8 bases between the two germline ends. The CDR3 spans 11 residues. The germline V gene encodes CDR1 SGDLS and CDR2 YYNGEE. The DNA for the CDR3 is TGTGCCAGCAGTTGGACAGATGGCTACACCTTC. Amino acids: CASSWTDGYTF.

The J gene is TRBJ2-3, the V gene TRBV6-6, with D unresolved. The CDR3 consists of 12 residues. Germline V lookup: CDR1 MNHNY, CDR2 SVGAGI (reference sequence). Trimming took 6 bases from V and 2 from J, leaving 6 bases between them. The CDR3 loop is CASSPHTDTQYF. Here the CDR3 DNA reads TGTGCCAGCAGCCCCCACACAGATACGCAGTATTTT.

This clone was recorded only once. The chain employs TRBV6-5 and TRBJ2-7, with 7 positions matching TRBD1. Germline V gene data show CDR1 as MNHEY and CDR2 as SVGAGI. V was pared by 8 bases and J by 6 bases, with 10 bases of the junction left unmatched. CDR3 length equals 13 residues. CDR3 amino acids: CASGKGAVGEQYF. The CDR3 bases are TGTGCCAGCGGAAAGGGGGCAGTAGGCGAGCAGTACTTC.

Worth noting for this clone: The junction shows a germline mismatch at one end, possibly a read error. This sequence joins TRBV2 and TRBJ1-2; D gene unclear. Germline V lookup: CDR1 SNHLY, CDR2 FYNNEI. The CDR3 is 11 residues long. The CDR3 DNA follows: TGTGCCAGTACGCGGGTCAGTGGCTACAACTTC. Amino acid sequence: CASTRVSGYNF.

A note on this clone: A read error may account for a junction end that differs from germline. The rearrangement links TRBV20-1 to TRBJ2-7; no clear D gene. Germline assignment: CDR1 DFQATT and CDR2 SNEGSKA (reference sequence). The CDR3 has 10 residues. CDR3 coding DNA: TGCAGTGCTAGACAGGTGGGCTACCACTTC. Translated, it gives CSARQVGYHF.

The V gene is TRBV27, the J gene TRBJ2-1; tentative D call: TRBD2 (5 bases). Trimming removed 1 base from V and 5 bases from J, with 9 bases in between. The CDR3 sequence is 14 residues long. CDR1 is MNHEY, CDR2 SMNVEV, per germline (reference sequence). The CDR3 DNA reads TGTGCCAGCAGTTTATGGGAGATGAACAATGAGCAGTTCTTC. Its translation: CASSLWEMNNEQFF.

V gene TRBV9 combines with J gene TRBJ2-7, with 10 bases lining up with TRBD2. The ends lost 0 bases at V and 1 base at J; junction bases unmatched: 10. CDR3 length: 18 residues. Looked up from germline, CDR1 is SGDLS and CDR2 is YYNGEE. CDR3 in amino acids: CASSVDYKPGLASYEQYF. The CDR3 DNA follows: TGTGCCAGCAGCGTAGATTATAAGCCGGGACTAGCGTCCTACGAGCAGTACTTC.

The gene calls are TRBV11-2 and TRBJ2-7, with 7 bases lining up with TRBD1. This CDR3 spans 19 amino acids. The V and J ends lost 7 bases and 7 bases, in that order; junction bases with no gene match: 28. Germline V lookup: CDR1 SGHAT, CDR2 FQNNGV. The DNA of the CDR3 is TGTGCCAGCAACTCCAACCGGGACAGCACAAAAAACTCTCGGGGTGAGCAGTACTTC. It is translated as CASNSNRDSTKNSRGEQYF. The full variable domain, with the rest looked up from reference TRBV11-2 and TRBJ2-7, is EAGVAQSPRYKIIEKRQSVAFWCNPISGHATLYWYQQILGQGPKLLIQFQNNGVVDDSQLPKDRFSAERLKGVDSTLKIQPAKLEDSAVYLCASNSNRDSTKNSRGEQYFGPGTRLTVT.

In DNA, the CDR3 is TGTGCCATCAGTGAGTCCAAGATGGGACAGCTACAGAACACTGAAGCTTTCTTT. This encodes CAISESKMGQLQNTEAFF. The chain recombines TRBV10-3 with TRBJ1-1; 7 bases are shared with TRBD1. The CDR3 is 18 residues long. V lost 0 bases, J lost 1 base, and 11 bases stayed unmatched. Germline assignment: CDR1 ENHRY and CDR2 SYGVKD.

The V gene is TRBV29-1, the J gene TRBJ2-3; 8 bases are a match to TRBD1. V gave up 8 bases and J gave up 3 bases; unmatched junction bases: 4. The CDR3 loop spans 12 amino acids. Looked up from germline, CDR1 is SQVTM and CDR2 is ANQGSEA. Here the CDR3 DNA reads TGCAGCCTGGGACAGGCTACAGATACGCAGTATTTT. Amino acids: CSLGQATDTQYF.

The chain links TRBV11-2 to TRBJ2-7; 11 bases line up with TRBD2. This CDR3 comprises 14 residues. Trimming removed 7 bases from V and 7 bases from J; junction bases left unmatched: 9. Looked up from germline, CDR1 is SGHAT and CDR2 is FQNNGV. The CDR3 DNA sequence: TGTGCCAGCACCCAGACTAGCGGGACGGGTGAGCAGTACTTC. Translation gives CASTQTSGTGEQYF.

The chain links TRBV5-4 to TRBJ2-5; tentatively, D is TRBD2 (5 bases). The J call may not be correct, given that the DNA end is closer to TRBJ2-7. The CDR3 sequence is 14 residues long. Germline lookup yields CDR1 SGHNT and CDR2 YYREEE (reference sequence). The CDR3 spells CASSLGVRAYEQYF. DNA of the CDR3: TGTGCCAGCAGCTTGGGGGTGAGGGCCTACGAGCAGTACTTC.

J is TRBJ2-7 and V is TRBV6-6, with 8 bases fitting TRBD2. Trimming at V came to 4 bases and at J to 13 bases, leaving 9 bases not matched to a gene. CDR1 MNHNY and CDR2 SVGAGI come from the germline V gene (reference sequence). This CDR3 contains 12 residues. The DNA for the CDR3 is TGTGCCAGCAGTTCCCTCCGACTAGCGACTTACTTC. Translating gives CASSSLRLATYF.

CDR3 nucleotides: TGTGCCAGCAGCTCGCCCCAGGGACTGATCTCTGGGGCCAACGTCCTGACTTTC. Translating it yields CASSSPQGLISGANVLTF. The chain links TRBV7-2 to TRBJ2-6; D is possibly TRBD2 (6 bases). This CDR3 region has 18 residues. CDR1 and CDR2 (germline): SGHTA, FQGNSA. With 4 bases removed from V and 0 bases from J, the gap between germline ends came to 16 bases. The full variable domain, completed using reference TRBV7-2 and TRBJ2-6, is GAGVSQSPSNKVTEKGKDVELRCDPISGHTALYWYRQSLGQGLEFLIYFQGNSAPDKSGLPSDRFSAERTGGSVSTLTIQRTQQEDSAVYLCASSSPQGLISGANVLTFGAGSRLTVL.

This clone has just one count. This chain links TRBV30 with TRBJ2-7; perhaps TRBD1 as D (5 bases). Trimming pared 0 bases from V and 5 bases from J, leaving 11 bases between. Per germline, CDR1 GTSNPN and CDR2 SVGIG (reference sequence). The CDR3 runs to 13 residues. The CDR3 protein is CAWSVGQGNEQYF. CDR3 DNA: TGTGCCTGGAGTGTTGGGCAGGGTAACGAGCAGTACTTC.

This chain links TRBV2 with TRBJ2-5, with 11 bases that match TRBD2. The CDR3 has 15 amino acids. Trimming took 6 bases from V and 2 from J; bases not matched to a gene: 5. Germline-derived CDR1 and CDR2 are SNHLY and FYNNEI. CDR3 loop: CASRGTSGGQETQYF. DNA for the CDR3: TGTGCCAGCAGGGGAACTAGCGGGGGACAAGAGACCCAGTACTTC.

The chain couples TRBV29-1 to TRBJ2-7; a possible D gene is TRBD1 (6 bases). This CDR3 has 14 amino acids. V lost 2 bases, J lost 6 bases, and 17 bases lay in between. Germline CDR1 SQVTM, CDR2 ANQGSEA. The CDR3 DNA follows: TGCAGCGTTGAAACCCACAGGGAGATGGGCGAGCAGTACTTC. The encoded protein is CSVETHREMGEQYF.

The genes are TRBV6-6 and TRBJ2-7, with 8 nucleotides matching TRBD1. From germline, CDR1 is MNHNY and CDR2 SVGAGI (reference sequence). The CDR3 spans 15 residues. V lost 4 bases, J lost 2 bases, and 7 bases stayed unmatched. CDR3: CASSSLDRAAYEQYF. The CDR3 DNA sequence: TGTGCCAGCAGTTCTTTGGACAGGGCGGCCTACGAGCAGTACTTC.

The chain uses TRBV7-3 and TRBJ2-5; the D gene is possibly TRBD1 (5 bases). CDR1 is SGHTA, CDR2 FQGTGA, per germline. This CDR3 spans 14 amino acids. With 1 base removed from V and 5 bases from J, the gap between germline ends came to 11 bases. The CDR3, as DNA: TGTGCCAGCAGCTTAATGTCAGGGCGGGAGACCCAGTACTTC. Amino acid sequence: CASSLMSGRETQYF.

The chain couples TRBV7-3 to TRBJ1-5; 7 nucleotides align to TRBD1. J gave up 6 bases and V 5 bases, and 4 bases lay outside the gene matches. CDR1 SGHTA and CDR2 FQGTGA come from the germline V gene. The CDR3 is made up of 13 amino acids. CDR3 amino acids: CASSVRQGQPQHF. The CDR3 nucleotides read TGTGCCAGCAGCGTGAGACAGGGTCAGCCCCAGCATTTT.